At least ten counts were recorded for the clone carrying this TCR beta chain. As yet, its antigen is unknown. This sample was included in a study of read filtering for tumor transcriptome and immune sequencing. Whole-study findings and limits: About 81.9% of IR-seq clonotypes had a single read, yet these held 3.5% to 4.5% of reads. Compared with RNA-seq, IR-seq gave much higher clonotype depth and reliability.

From 300 to 450 ng of RNA, a library with molecular barcoded alpha/delta and beta/gamma adaptors was made. From the reads, TCRdb called clonotypes with MiXCR, one entry per CDR3 protein. The repertoire consists of 100,000 to 150,000 distinct CDR3 sequences, with about 13% occurring once and the leading ten covering just under 8.5%. This CDR3 contains 15 residues. Trimming removed 4 bases at V and 0 bases at J, with 7 bases between. The germline gives CDR1 MNHEY, CDR2 SVGEGT. Sequencing was done on a sample of a population of CD138-negative cells sorted from bone marrow. This TCR derives from a donor aged 40 or over with multiple myeloma. V usage is TRBV6-2 or TRBV6-3 and J usage is TRBJ2-6; no clear D gene. Here the CDR3 DNA reads TGTGCCAGCAGTTTCGATGGCTCTGGGGCCAACGTCCTGACTTTC. Encoded protein: CASSFDGSGANVLTF.